The rows below give T cell receptor beta chains drawn from one sample of a study of T cell responses to AZD1222 COVID-19 vaccine. Sequencing was performed with immunoSEQ multiplex PCR; in TCRdb, only in-frame clones are kept and a portion is missing. The sample lists 140,000 to 150,000 clones, 93% seen once, with around 10% in the top ten. The specimen comprised peripheral blood, sampled after recovery from COVID-19. These receptors were taken from an adult who had recovered from COVID-19. Each CDR3 is given with its conserved first and last residue. Fields, in order: D gene, CDR3 length, V gene, clone size, J gene, CDR3 protein, CDR3 DNA. D genes are given only for firm matches. Rows may omit the clone size; those that give it use once, few, many or a size class.

D: TRBD1
length: 15
V: TRBV7-6
size: -
J: TRBJ1-1
CDR3: CASSLGQGGNTEAFF
DNA: TGTGCCAGCAGCCTGGGACAGGGAGGCAACACTGAAGCTTTCTTT

D: TRBD1
length: 15
V: TRBV5-1
size: -
J: TRBJ1-2
CDR3: CASSFGQGLPIRYTF
DNA: TGCGCCAGCAGCTTCGGACAGGGGCTCCCTATACGGTACACCTTC

D: -
length: 18
V: TRBV21-1
size: once
J: TRBJ1-5
CDR3: CASSTKGSRDRSNQPQHF
DNA: TGTGCCAGCAGCACAAAAGGTAGCCGGGACAGAAGCAATCAGCCCCAGCATTTT

D: -
length: 10
V: TRBV2
size: -
J: TRBJ1-2
CDR3: CASRGSGYTF
DNA: TGTGCCAGCAGGGGGAGCGGCTACACCTTC

D: -
length: 14
V: TRBV28
size: -
J: TRBJ1-1
CDR3: CASILRSPNTEAFF
DNA: TGTGCCAGCATCCTAAGGTCCCCAAACACTGAAGCTTTCTTT

D: -
length: 16
V: TRBV11-3
size: -
J: TRBJ2-1
CDR3: CASSLAGPPKYNEQFF
DNA: TGTGCCAGCAGCTTAGCGGGGCCGCCTAAATACAATGAGCAGTTCTTC

D: -
length: 12
V: TRBV14
size: -
J: TRBJ2-7
CDR3: CASSQAGYEQYF
DNA: TGTGCCAGCAGCCAAGCTGGGTACGAGCAGTACTTC

D: -
length: 15
V: TRBV4-1
size: -
J: TRBJ1-4
CDR3: CASSQLPGPGEKLFF
DNA: TGCGCCAGCAGCCAACTCCCGGGACCTGGGGAAAAACTGTTTTTT

D: -
length: 14
V: TRBV21-1
size: -
J: TRBJ2-7
CDR3: CASSLRTAVLEQYF
DNA: TGTGCCAGCAGCCTCAGGACGGCAGTCCTCGAGCAGTACTTC

D: TRBD1
length: 14
V: TRBV19
size: -
J: TRBJ2-7
CDR3: CASSIWTGLGEQYF
DNA: TGTGCCAGTAGTATATGGACAGGTCTCGGCGAGCAGTACTTC

D: -
length: 11
V: TRBV28
size: -
J: TRBJ2-1
CDR3: CASSSYNEQFF
DNA: TGTGCCAGCAGTAGCTACAATGAGCAGTTCTTC

D: -
length: 16
V: TRBV5-6
size: -
J: TRBJ1-3
CDR3: CASSRFARGSGNTIYF
DNA: TGTGCCAGCAGCCGGTTTGCAAGAGGGTCTGGAAACACCATATATTTT

D: -
length: 13
V: TRBV28
size: -
J: TRBJ1-6
CDR3: CASSSFRASPLHF
DNA: TGTGCCAGCAGTTCATTCAGGGCTTCACCCCTCCACTTT

D: -
length: 11
V: TRBV29-1
size: -
J: TRBJ1-1
CDR3: CSVANPGVAFF
DNA: TGCAGCGTTGCTAATCCAGGGGTTGCTTTCTTT

D: -
length: 14
V: TRBV28
size: -
J: TRBJ1-2
CDR3: CASSNFGGGYGYTF
DNA: TGTGCCAGCAGCAATTTTGGGGGTGGATATGGCTACACCTTC

D: TRBD1
length: 19
V: TRBV7-9
size: -
J: TRBJ2-4
CDR3: CASSSRPGQGLRAKNIQYF
DNA: TGTGCCAGCAGCTCCCGACCGGGACAGGGGCTGAGGGCCAAAAACATTCAGTACTTC

D: -
length: 13
V: TRBV24-1
size: -
J: TRBJ2-2
CDR3: CATNLQGTGELFF
DNA: TGTGCCACCAACCTCCAGGGGACCGGGGAGCTGTTTTTT

D: TRBD1
length: 15
V: TRBV11-2
size: -
J: TRBJ1-2
CDR3: CASSSSGTGRYGYTF
DNA: TGTGCCAGCAGCTCATCCGGGACAGGGCGCTATGGCTACACCTTC

D: -
length: 16
V: TRBV27
size: -
J: TRBJ2-7
CDR3: CASSSSPSGPTYEQYF
DNA: -

D: TRBD1
length: 17
V: TRBV5-6
size: -
J: TRBJ1-5
CDR3: CASSRQGGIVSNQPQHF
DNA: TGTGCCAGCAGCCGCCAGGGGGGTATAGTTAGCAATCAGCCCCAGCATTTT

D: TRBD2
length: 17
V: TRBV7-3
size: -
J: TRBJ2-3
CDR3: CASSLIPASGSTDTQYF
DNA: TGTGCCAGCAGCTTAATTCCGGCTAGCGGTAGCACAGATACGCAGTATTTT

D: -
length: 14
V: TRBV5-1
size: -
J: TRBJ2-3
CDR3: CASSLGLGTDTQYF
DNA: TGCGCCAGCAGCTTGGGACTAGGCACAGATACGCAGTATTTT